Shown below are 27 T cell receptor beta chains from a single sample sequenced in a study of shared clonotypes between healthy human individuals. Data came from immunoSEQ multiplex PCR; TCRdb stores just in-frame clones and leaves some out. The sample consists of approximately 530,000 clones, 96% of them appearing once. Input material: naive CD4+ T cells sorted from blood. Subset of the sample: CD45RA+ positively selected. The receptors shown here come from a woman younger than 45 in good health.

This chain connects TRBV5-1 to TRBJ2-7, with 10 bases fitting TRBD1. The V and J ends lost 5 bases and 6 bases, in that order; junction bases with no gene match: 5. Germline V CDR1 and CDR2: SGHRS, YFSETQ. This CDR3 has 13 amino acids. The CDR3 bases are TGCGCCAGCAGGGGACAGGGGTTTCGCGAGCAGTACTTC. This codes for CASRGQGFREQYF.

This clone was observed once. The chain carries TRBV30 and TRBJ2-7, with a tentative D call TRBD2 (6 bases). V was pared by 1 base and J by 3 bases, with 16 bases between. CDR3 size: 15 residues. CDR1 is GTSNPN, CDR2 SVGIG, per germline (reference sequence). The CDR3 nucleotides are TGTGCCTGGAGTGGGCGGGGTGGTCTATTCTACGAGCAGTACTTC. Protein product: CAWSGRGGLFYEQYF.

The rearrangement uses TRBV30 and TRBJ1-5; perhaps TRBD1 as D (6 bases). Trimming took off 2 bases at V and 4 bases at J, with 9 bases between the two ends. This CDR3 comprises 13 residues. Germline loops: CDR1 GTSNPN, CDR2 SVGIG (reference sequence). CDR3 DNA sequence: TGTGCCTGGAGTTGGACAGAAAATCAGCCCCAGCATTTT. Encoded protein: CAWSWTENQPQHF.

The rearrangement joins TRBV30 to TRBJ1-5; 8 bases match TRBD1. The CDR3 is made up of 13 amino acids. The trim removed 7 bases at V and 10 bases at J, leaving 12 bases unmatched. CDR1 GTSNPN and CDR2 SVGIG come from the germline V gene (reference sequence). The chain's CDR3 is CAYNDRGYGPQHF. As DNA, the CDR3 is TGTGCCTATAACGACAGGGGTTACGGCCCCCAGCATTTT.

The CDR3 bases are TGTGCCAGCAACCTGGACAGGGCGGCCACTGAAGCTTTCTTT. As protein: CASNLDRAATEAFF. The chain has TRBV7-9 and TRBJ1-1; 8 bases align to TRBD1. V shed 7 bases, J shed 4 bases, and the junction held 8 bases outside the gene matches. This CDR3 is built from 14 residues. Germline V gives CDR1 SEHNR, CDR2 FQNEAQ (reference sequence).

The chain carries TRBV5-1 and TRBJ1-1, with D perhaps TRBD1 (5 bases). The CDR3 loop spans 15 amino acids. Germline lookup yields CDR1 SGHRS and CDR2 YFSETQ. Between the trimmed V and J ends, which lost 1 base and 3 bases, there was a span of 13 bases. CDR3 protein: CASSLPGAPDTEAFF. As DNA, the CDR3 is TGCGCCAGCAGCTTGCCCGGGGCCCCAGACACTGAAGCTTTCTTT.

The chain links TRBV5-1 to TRBJ2-7, with 12 bases that match TRBD1. Germline V gives CDR1 SGHRS, CDR2 YFSETQ. With 0 bases clipped from V and 5 bases from J, the junction kept 6 bases outside the gene matches. This CDR3 has 16 residues. CDR3: CASSLGGTGGVHEQYF. For the CDR3, the DNA is TGCGCCAGCAGCTTGGGTGGGACAGGGGGCGTCCACGAGCAGTACTTC.

This clone was seen once. The chain recombines TRBV5-1 with TRBJ2-5; D unresolved. CDR1 and CDR2 from the germline V gene are SGHRS and YFSETQ. The length of the CDR3 is 14 residues. The V end was cut by 3 bases, the J end by 4 bases, with 13 bases between. For the CDR3, the DNA is TGCGCCAGCAGCTGGGAAACTGGAAGAGAGACCCAGTACTTC. As protein: CASSWETGRETQYF.

The rearrangement links TRBV19 to TRBJ1-1; unclear D gene. The ends were cut back, 8 bases at V and 4 bases at J, with 8 bases in the middle. Germline V CDR1 and CDR2: LNHDA, SQIVND (reference sequence). The CDR3 has 11 amino acids. The DNA for the CDR3 is TGTGCCAGTGCCGGAGGCACTGAAGCTTTCTTT. It is translated as CASAGGTEAFF. The entire variable domain, with the rest obtained from reference TRBV19 and TRBJ1-1, is as follows: DGGITQSPKYLFRKEGQNVTLSCEQNLNHDAMYWYRQDPGQGLRLIYYSQIVNDFQKGDIAEGYSVSREKKESFPLTVTSAQKNPTAFYLCASAGGTEAFFGQGTRLTVV.

The chain has TRBV11-3 and TRBJ2-7; D is perhaps TRBD1 or TRBD2 (7 bases each). This CDR3 comprises 15 residues. Germline CDR1 is SGHNT and CDR2 is YENEEA. V was clipped by 3 bases and J by 3 bases, with 15 bases between them. This CDR3 reads CASSLGQGGFYEQYF. CDR3 DNA: TGTGCCAGCAGCTTGGGCCAGGGGGGGTTCTACGAGCAGTACTTC.

The CDR3 DNA reads as TGTGCCAGCAGCTTAAGGACAGGGACCTACAATGAGCAGTTCTTC. This codes for CASSLRTGTYNEQFF. V is TRBV11-2 and J is TRBJ2-1, with 8 bases aligning to TRBD1. CDR3 length: 15 residues. Trimming took 2 bases from V and 2 from J; bases not matched to a gene: 2. Germline V CDR1 and CDR2: SGHAT, FQNNGV.

The V gene is TRBV28, the J gene TRBJ2-7; no firm D call. This CDR3 comprises 14 residues. Germline CDR1 reads MDHEN; CDR2 reads SYDVKM. Trimming took 5 bases from V and 7 from J, leaving 18 bases between them. CDR3 region: CASSPSPPSGEQYF. CDR3 in DNA: TGTGCCAGCAGTCCATCGCCTCCTTCCGGGGAGCAGTACTTC.

The chain joins TRBV18 to TRBJ1-1; tentative D call: TRBD1 (5 bases). V was pared by 3 bases and J by 3 bases, with 8 bases between. CDR1 and CDR2 from the germline V gene are KGHSH and LQKENI. CDR3 size: 13 residues. The DNA for the CDR3 is TGTGCCAGCTCACCGGGGGTAGACACTGAAGCTTTCTTT. Its protein is CASSPGVDTEAFF.

This clone appeared a single time. The chain carries TRBV18 and TRBJ1-3; no clear D gene. CDR1 is KGHSH and CDR2 is LQKENI in the germline V gene. V lost 5 bases to trimming and J lost 0 bases, with 17 bases between them. The CDR3 extends over 17 amino acids. The CDR3 coding sequence is TGTGCCAGCTCATCCCTGATTGAGGGAGGCTCTGGAAACACCATATATTTT. Amino acid sequence: CASSSLIEGGSGNTIYF. Full variable domain (missing parts from reference TRBV18 and TRBJ1-3): NAGVMQNPRHLVRRRGQEARLRCSPMKGHSHVYWYRQLPEEGLKFMVYLQKENIIDESGMPKERFSAEFPKEGPSILRIQQVVRGDSAAYFCASSSLIEGGSGNTIYFGEGSWLTVV.

V usage is TRBV5-1 and J usage is TRBJ2-7; D is perhaps TRBD1 or TRBD2 (5 bases each). Germline V CDR1 and CDR2: SGHRS, YFSETQ. V gave up 2 bases and J gave up 7 bases, with 16 bases separating them. The CDR3 runs to 14 residues. CDR3 nucleotides: TGCGCCAGCAGCTTCGGGGTTAGGGGTGATGAGCAGTACTTC. Translated: CASSFGVRGDEQYF.

V and J are TRBV19 and TRBJ1-1; the D is unclear. Trimming took off 1 base at V and 2 bases at J, with 5 bases between the two ends. There are 13 residues in the CDR3. Germline lookup yields CDR1 LNHDA and CDR2 SQIVND (reference sequence). The CDR3 bases are TGTGCCAGTAGTATAGCGGCTAACACTGAAGCTTTCTTT. Translation: CASSIAANTEAFF. The full variable domain, its missing parts supplied by reference TRBV19 and TRBJ1-1, is DGGITQSPKYLFRKEGQNVTLSCEQNLNHDAMYWYRQDPGQGLRLIYYSQIVNDFQKGDIAEGYSVSREKKESFPLTVTSAQKNPTAFYLCASSIAANTEAFFGQGTRLTVV.

This clone was seen just once. The rearrangement links TRBV5-1 to TRBJ2-1; D may be TRBD1 or TRBD2 (6 bases each). V lost 3 bases to trimming and J lost 6 bases, with 10 bases between them. The germline CDR1 and CDR2 sequences are SGHRS and YFSETQ. The CDR3 extends over 13 amino acids. CDR3 sequence reads: CASSSPGANEQFF. The CDR3 DNA follows: TGCGCCAGCAGCTCCCCGGGGGCCAATGAGCAGTTCTTC.

V is TRBV19 and J is TRBJ2-3, with 11 nucleotides matching TRBD2. The germline V gene encodes CDR1 LNHDA and CDR2 SQIVND (reference sequence). Trimming removed 6 bases from V and 4 bases from J; junction bases left unmatched: 6. The CDR3 consists of 15 residues. In DNA, the CDR3 is TGTGCCAGTAGAGACACTAGCGGGAGTCCAGATACGCAGTATTTT. It translates to CASRDTSGSPDTQYF.

J is TRBJ1-5 and V is TRBV28; TRBD1 agrees at 9 bases. The CDR3 has 16 residues. After removal of 6 bases from V and 4 bases from J, the junction contained 10 bases not matched to a gene. CDR1 is MDHEN, CDR2 SYDVKM, per germline. CDR3 sequence reads: CASRNTGTGKNQPQHF. The CDR3 nucleotides read TGTGCCAGCAGAAACACCGGGACAGGGAAGAATCAGCCCCAGCATTTT.

The gene calls are TRBV2 and TRBJ1-2; D not resolved. V was shortened by 2 bases and J by 4 bases, with 8 bases between the two germline ends. The germline V gene has CDR1 SNHLY and CDR2 FYNNEI. The length of the CDR3 is 13 residues. In DNA, the CDR3 is TGTGCCAGCAGTGAATCAGGCAGCTATGGCTACACCTTC. This gives the protein CASSESGSYGYTF.

This chain connects TRBV2 to TRBJ1-1, with a tentative D call TRBD1 (5 bases). The ends were cut back, 2 bases at V and 0 bases at J, with 10 bases in the middle. This CDR3 spans 15 amino acids. From germline, CDR1 is SNHLY and CDR2 FYNNEI. CDR3 in DNA: TGTGCCAGCAGTGAACAGGGTAGCATGAACACTGAAGCTTTCTTT. This sequence encodes CASSEQGSMNTEAFF.

V usage is TRBV28 and J usage is TRBJ2-7, with TRBD2 as a possible D gene (6 bases). Germline V CDR1 and CDR2: MDHEN, SYDVKM. V lost 6 bases and J lost 1, with 22 bases in between. This CDR3 has 17 amino acids. CDR3 loop: CASSSRGAGKGSYEQYF. CDR3 in DNA: TGTGCCAGCAGCTCCCGTGGCGCGGGAAAGGGTTCCTACGAGCAGTACTTC.

The gene calls are TRBV30 and TRBJ2-4; perhaps TRBD2 as D (5 bases). Germline V gives CDR1 GTSNPN, CDR2 SVGIG (reference sequence). The V end lost 2 bases, the J end lost 9 bases, and 14 bases lay between the germline ends. This CDR3 is 13 amino acids long. CDR3 protein: CAWSIVGGGIQYF. As DNA, the CDR3 is TGTGCCTGGAGTATAGTAGGAGGAGGCATTCAGTACTTC.

This clone has a single count. This sequence joins TRBV6-7 and TRBJ2-1, with unresolved D. TRBV6-7 is sorted into the ORF group, with uncertain function. This CDR3 is 15 amino acids long. The germline V and J ends were trimmed by 6 bases and 6 bases, with 18 bases remaining between them. CDR3 sequence reads: CASSWTRSCGNEQFF. CDR3 sequence (DNA): TGTGCCAGCAGCTGGACCCGGAGTTGCGGCAATGAGCAGTTCTTC.

The chain links TRBV19 to TRBJ2-1, with 7 bases aligning to TRBD2. The V gene end was trimmed by 3 bases and the J gene end by 2 bases; junction bases not matched to a gene: 4. This CDR3 is built from 15 residues. Germline-derived CDR1 and CDR2 are LNHDA and SQIVND (reference sequence). The CDR3 reads CASSIGAGAYNEQFF. The CDR3 nucleotides read TGTGCCAGTAGTATCGGGGCGGGAGCCTACAATGAGCAGTTCTTC.

The genes are TRBV10-1 and TRBJ2-5; D might be TRBD2 (6 bases). Germline CDR1 and CDR2: WNHNN and SYGVQD (reference sequence). The CDR3 runs to 16 residues. The V and J ends lost 0 bases and 7 bases respectively, with 18 bases between them. The CDR3 nucleotides read TGCGCCAGCAGTGAGTCAACAGCCGGGGGAACGAGGACCCAGTACTTC. Its translation: CASSESTAGGTRTQYF.

The rearrangement links TRBV2 to TRBJ1-2; D uncertain. Per the germline V gene, CDR1 is SNHLY and CDR2 is FYNNEI. This CDR3 has 16 residues. Trimming took off 0 bases at V and 1 base at J, with 12 bases between the two ends. The CDR3, as DNA: TGTGCCAGCAGTGAAGCCTATGACGGAGTTAACTATGGCTACACCTTC. Translated: CASSEAYDGVNYGYTF. The variable domain in full, with the rest retrieved from reference TRBV2 and TRBJ1-2, is EPEVTQTPSHQVTQMGQEVILRCVPISNHLYFYWYRQILGQKVEFLVSFYNNEISEKSEIFDDQFSVERPDGSNFTLKIRSTKLEDSAMYFCASSEAYDGVNYGYTFGSGTRLTVV.